The sequence of this T cell receptor (beta chain) was determined in a study of STAT3 mutations in large granular lymphocyte leukemia. Broader study findings: In T-cell large granular lymphocyte leukemia, about half of patients showed multiple immunodominant subclonotypes.

Per germline, CDR1 SGHRS and CDR2 YFSETQ. There are 15 residues in the CDR3. The ends were cut back, 4 bases at V and 0 bases at J, with 10 bases in the middle. As concerns this clone: Its specificity is not known.

The assay was immunoSEQ multiplex PCR, and TCRdb's table has in-frame clones only and misses some. The sample includes around 15,000 clones, 92% of them seen just once. Sequencing input: peripheral blood mononuclear cells. This chain uses TRBV5-1 with TRBJ1-4, with D unclear. The sequence came from a woman in her forties or fifties with T-cell large granular lymphocyte leukemia. Some clones in this sample may be carry-over from other donors' samples. DNA for the CDR3: TGCGCCAGCAGCCTTACTGGGGCAACTAATGAAAAACTGTTTTTT. This translates into CASSLTGATNEKLFF.